A selection of T cell receptor beta chains follows, all from one sample in a study of neurological immune-mediated disorders. TCRdb recomputed calls from the 5' RACE reads with MiXCR, one row per CDR3 protein. Of approximately 84,000 distinct CDR3 sequences listed, approximately 4.6% are singletons. Source material: PBMCs. The origin of the receptors is a woman aged 55-69 years with multiple sclerosis. CDR3s include the opening cysteine and the closing phenylalanine or tryptophan. The D gene is left open where the match is weak. Where a row states a size, it is once, few, many or the class of an expanded clone; other rows omit it.

>TRBJ2-2|TRBV5-1|many|TRBD1
TGCGCCAGCAGCTTGTCCGGACAGGGGGGCTTCACCGGGGAGCTGTTTTTT
CASSLSGQGGFTGELFF
>TRBJ1-1|TRBV7-2|many|NA
TGTGCCAGCAGCAAACAGGGTAGCACTGAAGCTTTCTTT
CASSKQGSTEAFF
>TRBJ1-2|TRBV25-1|many|NA
TGTGCCAGCAGTGAACCAGGACGGATCTATGGCTACACCTTC
CASSEPGRIYGYTF
>TRBJ1-5|TRBV12-3/TRBV12-4|many|TRBD1
TGTGCCAGCACCCGGACAGGGAATCAGCCCCAGCATTTT
CASTRTGNQPQHF
>TRBJ1-2|TRBV6-6|many|NA
TGTGCCAGCCACGACAGGCCCTATGGCTACACCTTC
CASHDRPYGYTF
>TRBJ1-3|TRBV4-1|many|NA
TGCGCCAGCAGCCAAGATCTATGGGGAAACACCATATATTTT
CASSQDLWGNTIYF
>TRBJ1-1|TRBV4-2|many|NA
TGTGCCAGCAGCCAACCTAGGGGGGGTGCTGAAGCTTTCTTT
CASSQPRGGAEAFF
>TRBJ2-3|TRBV4-2|many|TRBD2
TGTGCCAGCGGACCAATAGCGGGGGGGCTGACAGATACGCAGTATTTT
CASGPIAGGLTDTQYF
>TRBJ2-7|TRBV7-9|many|NA
TGTGCCAGCAGCCACGACCCAAGTCCCTCCTACGAGCAGTACTTC
CASSHDPSPSYEQYF
>TRBJ2-2|TRBV20-1|many|NA
TGCAGTGCTAGATTCGGGACCGGGGAGCTGTTTTTT
CSARFGTGELFF
>TRBJ2-7|TRBV2|many|TRBD2
TGTGCCAGCAGCCGGGACTACTCCTACGAGCAGTACTTC
CASSRDYSYEQYF
>TRBJ2-2|TRBV3-1|many|TRBD1
TGTGCCAGCAGCCAAGTTGCGACAGGGACGAACACCGGGGAGCTGTTTTTT
CASSQVATGTNTGELFF
>TRBJ2-1|TRBV12-3/TRBV12-4|many|TRBD1
TGTGCCAGCAAGAACGACAGGGTTCTTTACAATGAGCAGTTCTTC
CASKNDRVLYNEQFF
>TRBJ2-6|TRBV6-2/TRBV6-3|many|NA
TGTGCCAGCAGTTCGGCAGGGGCTGGGGCCAACGTCCTGACTTTC
CASSSAGAGANVLTF
>TRBJ2-5|TRBV7-9|many|TRBD2
TGTGCCAGCAGTCGGGACTCCGGGGGGGAGACCCAGTACTTC
CASSRDSGGETQYF
>TRBJ2-3|TRBV10-3|many|NA
TGTGCCATCAGTGAGTCGGCTGTTTTCGCTAGCACAGATACGCAGTATTTT
CAISESAVFASTDTQYF
>TRBJ2-7|TRBV5-1|many|NA
TGCGCCAGCAGCTTGTCCAGGGCGGCCTACGAGCAGTACTTC
CASSLSRAAYEQYF
>TRBJ2-7|TRBV6-1|NA|NA
TGTGCCAACAGTGAGCGGGGACAGATAGCCTACGAGCAGTACTTC
CANSERGQIAYEQYF
>TRBJ2-4|TRBV10-3|many|NA
TGTGCCATCAGTGAGGGGGCGACGGGGTGGGGCAAAAACATTCAGTACTTC
CAISEGATGWGKNIQYF
>TRBJ1-5|TRBV7-2|many|NA
TGTGCCAGCAGCTTCGGGACCCCTGGGAATCAGCCCCAGCATTTT
CASSFGTPGNQPQHF
>TRBJ2-5|TRBV5-1|once|NA
TGCGCCAGCAGGGCGGGCCTGTACCAAGATACCCAGTACTTC
CASRAGLYQDTQYF
>TRBJ1-2|TRBV18|many|NA
TGTGCCAGCTCACAGACCGACTGGGGCTACACCTTC
CASSQTDWGYTF
>TRBJ2-5|TRBV12-3/TRBV12-4|many|NA
TGTGCCAGCAGTTTTGGCAGACAAGAGACCCAGTACTTC
CASSFGRQETQYF
>TRBJ1-1|TRBV7-9|many|NA
TGTGCCAGCAGCTTAGCTGTGGGGAAACCTGAAGCTTTCTTT
CASSLAVGKPEAFF
>TRBJ2-5|TRBV4-1|many|NA
TGCGCCAGCAGCCAAGAAAGGGCCAGGGAAGAGACCCAGTACTTC
CASSQERAREETQYF
>TRBJ1-3|TRBV2|many|NA
TGTGCCAGCAGTGGTTACACAGGCCGGGGAGGAAACACCATATATTTT
CASSGYTGRGGNTIYF
>TRBJ1-3|TRBV11-2|many|NA
TGTGCCAGCAGCCAGACAGGCCCCCGAAACACCATATATTTT
CASSQTGPRNTIYF
>TRBJ1-1|TRBV20-1|many|NA
TGCAGTGCTAGAGGAACACAGGGTACAGCTTTCTTT
CSARGTQGTAFF
>TRBJ2-7|TRBV20-1|many|TRBD2
TGCAGTGCTGGTTCAGCACTAGCGGGGGGTTACGAGCAGTACTTC
CSAGSALAGGYEQYF
>TRBJ1-5|TRBV6-5|many|TRBD1
TGTGCCAGCGACGGACAGGGACATCAGCCCCAGCATTTT
CASDGQGHQPQHF
>TRBJ1-1|TRBV7-8|many|TRBD1
TGTGCCAGCAGCCCCCAGGGGGCAGCGAACACTGAAGCTTTCTTT
CASSPQGAANTEAFF
>TRBJ1-4|TRBV5-1|many|NA
TGCGCCAGCAGCTATGAGGTTAGCGTTGAAAAACTGTTTTTT
CASSYEVSVEKLFF
>TRBJ2-1|TRBV5-1|many|NA
TGCGCCAGCAGCTTGTTGTCAGGGATAATAAATGAGCAGTTCTTC
CASSLLSGIINEQFF
>TRBJ2-7|TRBV5-1|many|TRBD2
TGCGCCAGCAGATCTAGCGGGGGGCACGAGCAGTACTTC
CASRSSGGHEQYF
>TRBJ1-5|TRBV18|NA|TRBD1
TGTGCCAGCTCACCCAGGACAGGGCCAGGTCAGCCCCAGCATTTT
CASSPRTGPGQPQHF
>TRBJ1-2|TRBV6-5|many|TRBD1
TGTGCCAGCAGTTACCGTAAGACAGGGTCGAGTCCTGGCTACACCTTC
CASSYRKTGSSPGYTF
>TRBJ1-5|TRBV6-6|NA|NA
TGTGCCAGCAGTTACTTGCCGGAGGATAATAGCAATCAGCCCCAGCATTTT
CASSYLPEDNSNQPQHF
>TRBJ2-3|TRBV12-3/TRBV12-4|many|NA
TGTGCCAGCAGTTTAGGCGGCAGGGGTACAGATACGCAGTATTTT
CASSLGGRGTDTQYF
>TRBJ2-3|TRBV7-8|many|NA
TGTGCCAGCACCCTAGGGAAGGGAACAGATACGCAGTATTTT
CASTLGKGTDTQYF
>TRBJ2-7|TRBV5-1|many|TRBD1
TGCGCCAGCACCGATTCGACAGGGCTCTCCTACGAGCAGTACTTC
CASTDSTGLSYEQYF